Only one count was recorded for the clone carrying this TCR beta chain. Authors' data handling: Reference gene primers were amplified, and this amplification served to estimate nucleated cell counts. The protocol was immunoSEQ multiplex PCR, while the TCRdb copy is restricted to in-frame clones and leaves out a portion. V, J and clone size reflect that table, while D and trimming were determined from the DNA. This table has 250,000 to 300,000 clones, 70% to 90% appearing once. In germline, CDR1 is SGHDT, CDR2 YYEEEE. Unmatched junction bases numbered 4, after V lost 2 bases and J lost 3 bases. This CDR3 is 15 amino acids long. These data are taken from a study of blood T cell repertoires in COVID-19. Overall study: The samples span acute and convalescent COVID-19 from the United States, Italy and Spain. T cells, B-cell-depleted T cells, or PBMCs supplied cDNA or gDNA.

The chain employs TRBV5-6 and TRBJ1-5, with 8 bases identical to TRBD1. The specimen sequenced was peripheral blood. This sequence originates from a woman aged 60 to 75 with acute or convalescent COVID-19. The CDR3 sequence is CASSFGQGINQPQHF. The CDR3 bases are TGTGCCAGCAGCTTCGGACAGGGTATCAATCAGCCCCAGCATTTT.